This TCR beta chain was documented in a study of OX40 agonist ivuxolimab in advanced cancers. Data came from immunoSEQ multiplex PCR; TCRdb stores just in-frame clones and leaves some out. This table holds some 74,000 clones, roughly 83% found once. This clonotype was sampled from an adult with an advanced solid tumor such as melanoma, head and neck, liver or kidney cancer. The sequenced sample was CD4+ or CD8+ T cells sorted from blood, obtained in a trial of the OX40 agonist ivuxolimab.

The CDR3 region has the DNA TGTGCCAGCAGCTTAGCGACAGGGTATGTGCCGAACACTGAAGCTTTCTTT. The encoded protein is CASSLATGYVPNTEAFF. The genes are TRBV7-8 and TRBJ1-1, with 7 bases lining up with TRBD1. Germline V CDR1 and CDR2: SGHVS, FQNEAQ. The CDR3 is 17 amino acids. Losses at the gene ends were 0 bases for V and 1 base for J; bases not matched to a gene: 8.